The entry below describes one T cell receptor beta chain. Only in-frame clones appear in the TCRdb table, and some are missing; sequencing was by immunoSEQ multiplex PCR. The sample includes around 80,000 clones, roughly four fifths seen only once; the top ten take around 9.3%. The data stem from a study of blood T cell repertoires in COVID-19. Per the germline V gene, CDR1 is LNHDA and CDR2 is SQIVND (reference sequence). The CDR3 has 14 amino acids. V gave up 7 bases and J gave up 1 base; unmatched junction bases: 6. The sample comprised peripheral blood. The V and J genes are TRBV19 and TRBJ1-2; 7 bases are a match to TRBD1. The clonotype originates from a man in his fifties or sixties with acute or convalescent COVID-19. The DNA of the CDR3 is TGTGCCAGTACCAACAGGGGCGGTAACTATGGCTACACCTTC. Translated: CASTNRGGNYGYTF.